This T cell receptor (beta chain) was captured in a study of shared clonotypes between healthy human individuals. The naive CD8 subset, CD45RO-negative cells positively selected for CCR7, excluded terminally differentiated effector memory CD45RA+ cells. Using immunoSEQ multiplex PCR, the repertoire was profiled, and TCRdb retains in-frame clones only, with some absent. The sample shows around 2,000,000 clones, 85% to 95% of them seen only once. CDR1 and CDR2 (germline): MDHEN, SYDVKM. Trimming left V 4 bases short and J 1 base short, with 11 bases between. The CDR3 is made up of 14 amino acids. The sequence was obtained from a man aged 18 to 29 in good health. The chain uses TRBV28 and TRBJ2-7, with D perhaps TRBD1 (6 bases). The sample taken for sequencing was naive CD8+ T cells sorted from blood. This CDR3 is CASSWTAPSYEQYF. CDR3 DNA: TGTGCCAGCAGTTGGACAGCCCCATCCTACGAGCAGTACTTC.